This T cell receptor (beta chain) was recorded in a study of T cell repertoires in urothelial bladder cancer. Some clones are missing from TCRdb's copy, which holds only in-frame ones; the method was immunoSEQ multiplex PCR. This sample has about 13,000 clones, with roughly two thirds found just once. Germline V gives CDR1 LGHNA, CDR2 YNFKEQ. V was clipped by 1 base and J by 1 base, with 11 bases between them. The CDR3 contains 16 residues. The clonotype comes from a human donor with urothelial carcinoma. The source material was tumor-infiltrating cells from bladder cancer. J is TRBJ1-5 and V is TRBV4-2; D perhaps matches TRBD1 (5 bases). The CDR3, as DNA: TGTGCCAGCAGCCAAGCGGGGCACTGGAGCAATCAGCCCCAGCATTTT. Its protein product is CASSQAGHWSNQPQHF.